The entry below describes one T cell receptor (beta chain). The antigen remains undetermined. The data belong to a study of early T cells in non-severe SARS-CoV-2 infection. TCRdb recomputed calls from the 5' RACE reads with MiXCR, one row per CDR3 protein. The sample lists fewer than 95,000 distinct CDR3 sequences; 16% were seen once. CDR3 size: 14 residues. With 6 bases removed from V and 1 base from J, the gap between germline ends came to 13 bases. Overall study findings and caveats: Private and CD4 specificities were missed by VDJdb matching, which favored anti-spike CD8 responses.

The receptor was isolated from an adult who was a healthcare worker with PCR-confirmed SARS-CoV-2 infection or an uninfected control (not recorded which). The sample here was whole blood, taken at baseline. This sequence joins TRBV12-3 or TRBV12-4 and TRBJ2-7; D unresolved. CDR3 sequence reads: CASRRSPESYEQYF. The CDR3 DNA reads as TGTGCCAGCAGGAGGAGCCCCGAATCCTACGAGCAGTACTTC.